These T cell receptor beta chains were read from a single sample in a study of T cell repertoires in cytomegalovirus infection. TCRdb re-analysed the reads in MiXCR, keeping a single row per CDR3 protein. The sample yields about 260,000 distinct CDR3 sequences, around 15% seen once. The sequenced sample was PBMCs. The receptors derive from a human donor in good health (CMV status not recorded). Some clones in this sample may be carry-over from other donors' samples. Each CDR3 is given without its conserved first and last residue. Expanded clones are given a class, and other clones once, few, many or no size at all.

clone_size: .
v_call: TRBV19
j_call: TRBJ2-5
cdr3_aa: ASSKDNLGGQGKATQY

clone_size: few
v_call: TRBV10-3
j_call: TRBJ1-1
cdr3_aa: AISEGDRLNTEAF

clone_size: many
v_call: TRBV29-1
j_call: TRBJ1-2
cdr3_aa: SVLMAGTEHNYGYT

clone_size: .
v_call: TRBV28
j_call: TRBJ2-2
cdr3_aa: ASSMPGQGSGGELF

clone_size: .
v_call: TRBV27
j_call: TRBJ2-7
cdr3_aa: ASSLFKGSYEQY

clone_size: many
v_call: TRBV7-2
j_call: TRBJ2-1
cdr3_aa: ASSLAFSKQF

clone_size: few
v_call: TRBV13
j_call: TRBJ2-3
cdr3_aa: ASSLPQGRTDTQY

clone_size: few
v_call: TRBV20-1
j_call: TRBJ1-6
cdr3_aa: SASKGGLDSPLH

clone_size: few
v_call: TRBV29-1
j_call: TRBJ2-7
cdr3_aa: SVSGNSYEQY

clone_size: .
v_call: TRBV29-1
j_call: TRBJ1-2
cdr3_aa: SVRTAYGYT

clone_size: .
v_call: TRBV20-1
j_call: TRBJ1-2
cdr3_aa: SARAMGWEDGYT

clone_size: few
v_call: TRBV5-4
j_call: TRBJ2-7
cdr3_aa: ASRLMGEKPYEQY

clone_size: .
v_call: TRBV6-5
j_call: TRBJ2-3
cdr3_aa: ASREMGGTDTQY

clone_size: many
v_call: TRBV2
j_call: TRBJ2-7
cdr3_aa: ASSFLDRTYEQY

clone_size: many
v_call: TRBV5-6
j_call: TRBJ2-1
cdr3_aa: ASSLAGGGGRGEQF

clone_size: many
v_call: TRBV12-3/TRBV12-4
j_call: TRBJ1-3
cdr3_aa: ASRKTASGNTIY

clone_size: many
v_call: TRBV19
j_call: TRBJ1-1
cdr3_aa: ASIIGRRQGGTEAF

clone_size: .
v_call: TRBV12-3/TRBV12-4
j_call: TRBJ2-5
cdr3_aa: ASSLGIGETQY

clone_size: .
v_call: TRBV28
j_call: TRBJ1-5
cdr3_aa: ATGPAAQH

clone_size: many
v_call: TRBV7-6
j_call: TRBJ2-5
cdr3_aa: ASTPPGAKETQY

clone_size: many
v_call: TRBV7-9
j_call: TRBJ2-2
cdr3_aa: ASSPLGTNTGELF

clone_size: .
v_call: TRBV4-3
j_call: TRBJ2-1
cdr3_aa: ASSQEGGNEQF

clone_size: .
v_call: TRBV29-1
j_call: TRBJ2-7
cdr3_aa: SVGQEFYEQY

clone_size: many
v_call: TRBV7-2
j_call: TRBJ2-5
cdr3_aa: ASSLSRGQETQY

clone_size: many
v_call: TRBV2
j_call: TRBJ1-1
cdr3_aa: ASEGTGSATEAF

clone_size: .
v_call: TRBV29-1
j_call: TRBJ1-1
cdr3_aa: SVTWTGATEAF

clone_size: few
v_call: TRBV3-1
j_call: TRBJ1-4
cdr3_aa: ASSQTGTSTVGEKLF

clone_size: few
v_call: TRBV20-1
j_call: TRBJ2-7
cdr3_aa: SARDLGRTGYEQY

clone_size: few
v_call: TRBV6-5
j_call: TRBJ2-5
cdr3_aa: ASSYPTGVQETQY

clone_size: few
v_call: TRBV24-1
j_call: TRBJ2-3
cdr3_aa: ATSDPGSGAPDTQY

clone_size: few
v_call: TRBV19
j_call: TRBJ1-2
cdr3_aa: ASSFLPGQGAGYGYT

clone_size: .
v_call: TRBV14
j_call: TRBJ2-1
cdr3_aa: ASSQDRGSSYNEQF

clone_size: .
v_call: TRBV19
j_call: TRBJ2-7
cdr3_aa: ASSIRVYYEQY

clone_size: few
v_call: TRBV7-4
j_call: TRBJ2-1
cdr3_aa: AYRGAYYNEQF

clone_size: few
v_call: TRBV19
j_call: TRBJ2-3
cdr3_aa: ASSRRGGQGVDTQY

clone_size: many
v_call: TRBV11-2
j_call: TRBJ2-3
cdr3_aa: ALGSSGTLDTQY

clone_size: .
v_call: TRBV7-2
j_call: TRBJ2-5
cdr3_aa: ASSLGLAVETQS

clone_size: .
v_call: TRBV28
j_call: TRBJ2-7
cdr3_aa: ASSFGLAVGPREQY

clone_size: .
v_call: TRBV7-2
j_call: TRBJ2-6
cdr3_aa: ASSLGGGGRGANVLT

clone_size: few
v_call: TRBV29-1
j_call: TRBJ1-1
cdr3_aa: SVAGGYGNTEAF

clone_size: many
v_call: TRBV7-2
j_call: TRBJ2-3
cdr3_aa: ASTAQDTQY

clone_size: many
v_call: TRBV7-3
j_call: TRBJ1-1
cdr3_aa: ASSLDAGVTEAF

clone_size: many
v_call: TRBV12-3/TRBV12-4
j_call: TRBJ1-1
cdr3_aa: ASSFRGTDTEAF

clone_size: many
v_call: TRBV6-2/TRBV6-3
j_call: TRBJ2-3
cdr3_aa: ASSSQATDTQY